These T cell receptor beta chains were read from a single sample in a study of radiation and T cells in renal cell carcinoma. Sequencing used immunoSEQ multiplex PCR; TCRdb keeps in-frame clones, though not all of them. The repertoire holds tens of thousands of clones, with 80% to 90% as singletons. The sequenced sample was blood, obtained from a patient whose treatment included radiotherapy and nephrectomy. These receptors all come from a woman aged 45-65 years with renal cell carcinoma. Each CDR3 is given without its conserved first and last residue.

v_gene	j_gene	CDR3aa
TRBV6-5	TRBJ1-2	ASSYDRAYGYT
TRBV27	TRBJ2-5	ASKDHDGTPAQETQY
TRBV5-4	TRBJ2-3	ASSLGTASTDTQY
TRBV7-2	TRBJ2-3	ASSLERTGTDTQY
TRBV7-9	TRBJ1-2	ASSLLFSGGGRDGYT
TRBV25-1	TRBJ1-1	ASRTPGGTEAF
TRBV4-3	TRBJ2-3	ASSQGRLGGTDTQY
TRBV19	TRBJ1-5	ASSIRGTGQPQH
TRBV11-2	TRBJ2-5	ASSLTGGRQETQY
TRBV27	TRBJ2-7	ASSANRDSYEQY
TRBV30	TRBJ1-1	AWSPGGENTEAF
TRBV7-9	TRBJ2-5	ASSLASGGYQETQY
TRBV19	TRBJ2-5	ASSTRTGSAEETQY
TRBV29-1	TRBJ2-5	SVELQETQY
TRBV29-1	TRBJ1-2	SVQLNYGYT
TRBV29-1	TRBJ1-1	SVELHFDTEAF
TRBV7-2	TRBJ1-6	ASSLHGSPLH
TRBV6-4	TRBJ1-2	ASSAEGGVNYGYT
TRBV4-3	TRBJ1-2	ASSQGTGDHYGYT
TRBV10-3	TRBJ1-5	AIRGPNQPQH
TRBV9	TRBJ2-7	ASSTSELSGQY
TRBV7-2	TRBJ2-2	ASSSIGGTGELF
TRBV25-1	TRBJ1-1	ASSELGFSTEAF
TRBV5-1	TRBJ2-5	ASSLAPQGSETQY